These 10 T cell receptor beta chains were sequenced from one sample in a study of brain metastases from non-small cell lung cancer. Clones were sequenced by immunoSEQ multiplex PCR, and TCRdb holds only the in-frame ones, with some missing. The sample lists over a thousand clones; approximately 85% were seen once. Specimen: tissue from a brain metastasis. The receptors originated from a donor aged 40 or over with non-small cell lung cancer.

The count of this clone is one. The chain links TRBV7-6 to TRBJ2-5; D unclear. Trimming cost V 4 bases and J 3 bases, with 15 bases left between them. The germline V gene encodes CDR1 SGHVS and CDR2 FNYEAQ. This CDR3 contains 15 residues. The DNA for the CDR3 is TGTGCCAGCAGCTGGGGATTTGGCGCCGAAGAGACCCAGTACTTC. Translation: CASSWGFGAEETQYF.

The chain combines TRBV11-2 with TRBJ2-5, with D maybe TRBD1 (5 bases). V was pared by 6 bases and J by 1 base, with 15 bases between. CDR3 size: 15 residues. Per germline, CDR1 SGHAT and CDR2 FQNNGV. The CDR3 DNA reads TGTGCCAGCAGTTTTTGGGGCGCGCCCCAAGAGACCCAGTACTTC. Its protein is CASSFWGAPQETQYF.

The chain employs TRBV23-1 and TRBJ1-1; no clear D gene. TRBV23-1 is sorted into the ORF group, with uncertain function. This CDR3 is 13 amino acids long. The germline V and J ends were trimmed by 3 bases and 5 bases, with 10 bases remaining between them. CDR3 sequence reads: CASSHRNRTEAFF. DNA of the CDR3: TGCGCCAGCAGTCATCGAAATCGGACTGAAGCTTTCTTT.

This chain connects TRBV29-1 to TRBJ2-7; 10 bases match TRBD2. This CDR3 spans 13 amino acids. Germline V CDR1 and CDR2: SQVTM, ANQGSEA. Unmatched junction bases numbered 9, after V lost 7 bases and J lost 6 bases. The CDR3 sequence is CSAGLAGVGEQYF. DNA for the CDR3: TGCAGCGCCGGGCTAGCGGGAGTCGGCGAGCAGTACTTC.

For this clone: The identical CDR3 is also encoded by other nucleotide sequences in the sample. The J gene is TRBJ2-5, the V gene TRBV5-5; TRBD2 matches at 8 bases. Germline V gene data show CDR1 as SGHKS and CDR2 as YYEKEE (reference sequence). CDR3 length: 17 amino acids. V trimming: 6 bases; J trimming: 0 bases; junction bases outside the gene matches: 13. The CDR3 nucleotides read TGTGCCAGCAAGCGAACTGGAGTAGCGGGGTACCAAGAGACCCAGTACTTC. This gives the protein CASKRTGVAGYQETQYF.

The chain carries TRBV21-1 and TRBJ2-7; TRBD2, the table's D call, was not compared with the DNA. TRBV21-1 is termed a pseudogene. There are 19 residues in the CDR3. The CDR3 DNA follows: TGTGCCAGCAGCAAAATCGGAAGGACGGGACTAGCGGGCCCCGGCGAGCAGTACTTC. This gives the protein CASSKIGRTGLAGPGEQYF.

The rearrangement joins TRBV27 to TRBJ1-6; D might be TRBD1 (6 bases). The CDR3 is 14 residues long. The ends were cut back, 3 bases at V and 10 bases at J, with 13 bases in the middle. Germline lookup yields CDR1 MNHEY and CDR2 SMNVEV (reference sequence). CDR3 protein: CASSFRGGGSPLHF. For the CDR3, the DNA is TGTGCCAGCAGTTTTCGAGGGGGGGGATCACCCCTCCACTTT.

This clone was found once. The rearrangement links TRBV2 to TRBJ1-1; D remains ambiguous. Germline V gives CDR1 SNHLY, CDR2 FYNNEI. CDR3 length: 14 residues. The V gene lost 1 base and the J gene lost 7 bases, with 13 bases spanning the gap. The CDR3 sequence: CASSEGTLNLEAFF. CDR3 bases: TGTGCCAGCAGTGAAGGTACGCTGAACCTTGAAGCTTTCTTT.

V usage is TRBV29-1 and J usage is TRBJ1-2; 9 positions match TRBD1. V shed 6 bases and J 1 base; nucleotides not matched to a gene: 3. Germline CDR1 reads SQVTM; CDR2 reads ANQGSEA. CDR3 length: 13 amino acids. In DNA form, the CDR3 reads TGCAGCGTCTCGGACAGGGGTAACTATGGCTACACCTTC. It specifies CSVSDRGNYGYTF. Complete variable domain (other parts from reference TRBV29-1 and TRBJ1-2): SAVISQKPSRDICQRGTSLTIQCQVDSQVTMMFWYRQQPGQSLTLIATANQGSEATYESGFVIDKFPISRPNLTFSTLTVSNMSPEDSSIYLCSVSDRGNYGYTFGSGTRLTVV.

This sequence joins TRBV6-2 or TRBV6-3 and TRBJ1-2; D gene uncertain. The V gene lost 0 bases and the J gene lost 1 base, with 18 bases spanning the gap. Germline values: CDR1 MNHEY, CDR2 SVGEGT. The CDR3 totals 18 residues. CDR3 bases: TGTGCCAGCAGTTACTCGGGCAAGGAGCCCCCACTTAACTATGGCTACACCTTC. It specifies CASSYSGKEPPLNYGYTF.